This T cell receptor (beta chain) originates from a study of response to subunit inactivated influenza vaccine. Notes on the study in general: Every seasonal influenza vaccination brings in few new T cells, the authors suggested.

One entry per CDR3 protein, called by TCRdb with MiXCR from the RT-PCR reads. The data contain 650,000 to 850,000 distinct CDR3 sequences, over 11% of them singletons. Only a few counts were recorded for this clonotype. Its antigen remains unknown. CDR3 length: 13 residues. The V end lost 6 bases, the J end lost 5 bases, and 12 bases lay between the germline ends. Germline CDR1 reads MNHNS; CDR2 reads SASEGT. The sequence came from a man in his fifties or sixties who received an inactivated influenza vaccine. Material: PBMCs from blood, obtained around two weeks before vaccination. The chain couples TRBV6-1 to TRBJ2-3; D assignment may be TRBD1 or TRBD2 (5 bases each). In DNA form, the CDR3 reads TGTGCCAGCAGATGGGCTGGGGGAGATACGCAGTATTTT. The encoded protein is CASRWAGGDTQYF.